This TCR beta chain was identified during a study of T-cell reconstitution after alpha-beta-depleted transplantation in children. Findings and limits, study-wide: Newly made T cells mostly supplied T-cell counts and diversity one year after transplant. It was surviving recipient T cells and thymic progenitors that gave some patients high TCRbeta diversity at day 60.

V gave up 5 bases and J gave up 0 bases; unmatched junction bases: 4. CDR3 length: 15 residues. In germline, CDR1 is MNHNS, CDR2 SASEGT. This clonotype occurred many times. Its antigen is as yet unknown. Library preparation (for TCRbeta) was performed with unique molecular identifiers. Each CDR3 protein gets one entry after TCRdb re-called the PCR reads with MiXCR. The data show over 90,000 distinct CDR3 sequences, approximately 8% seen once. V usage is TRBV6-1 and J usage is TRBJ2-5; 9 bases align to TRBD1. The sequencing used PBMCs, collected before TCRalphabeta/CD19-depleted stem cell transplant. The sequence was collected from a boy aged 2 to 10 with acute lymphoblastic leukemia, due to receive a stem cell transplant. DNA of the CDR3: TGTGCCAGCAGTCAAGGGACAGGGTACCAAGAGACCCAGTACTTC. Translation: CASSQGTGYQETQYF.